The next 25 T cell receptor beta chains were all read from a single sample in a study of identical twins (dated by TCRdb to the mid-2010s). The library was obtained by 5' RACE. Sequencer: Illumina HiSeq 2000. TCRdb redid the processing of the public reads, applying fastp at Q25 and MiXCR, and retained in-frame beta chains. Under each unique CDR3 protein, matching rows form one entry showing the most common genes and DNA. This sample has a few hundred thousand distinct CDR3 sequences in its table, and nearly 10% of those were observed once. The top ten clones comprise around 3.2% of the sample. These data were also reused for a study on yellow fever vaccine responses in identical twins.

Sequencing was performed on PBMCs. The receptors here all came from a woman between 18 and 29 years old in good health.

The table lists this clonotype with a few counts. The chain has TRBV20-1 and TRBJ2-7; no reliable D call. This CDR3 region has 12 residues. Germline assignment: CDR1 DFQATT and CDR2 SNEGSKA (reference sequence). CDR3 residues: CSGFPPGYEQYF. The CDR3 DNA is TGCAGCGGGTTCCCCCCGGGCTACGAGCAGTACTTC.

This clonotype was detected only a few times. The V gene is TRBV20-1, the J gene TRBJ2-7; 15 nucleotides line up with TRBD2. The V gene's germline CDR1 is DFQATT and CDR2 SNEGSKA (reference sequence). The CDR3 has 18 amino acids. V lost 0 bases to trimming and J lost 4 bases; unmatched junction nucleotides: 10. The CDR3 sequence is CSARDPQGLAGGQYEQYF. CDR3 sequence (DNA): TGCAGTGCTAGAGATCCTCAGGGACTAGCGGGGGGACAGTACGAGCAGTACTTC.

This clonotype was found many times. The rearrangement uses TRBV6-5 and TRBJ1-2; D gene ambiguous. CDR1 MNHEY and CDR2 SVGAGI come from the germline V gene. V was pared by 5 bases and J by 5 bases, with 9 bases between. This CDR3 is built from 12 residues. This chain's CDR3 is CASSQESYGYTF. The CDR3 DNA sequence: TGTGCCAGCAGTCAAGAGTCTTATGGCTACACCTTC.

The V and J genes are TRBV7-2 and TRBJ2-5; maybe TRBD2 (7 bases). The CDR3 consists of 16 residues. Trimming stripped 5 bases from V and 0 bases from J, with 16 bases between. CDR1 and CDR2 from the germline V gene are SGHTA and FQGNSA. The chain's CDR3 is CASSRAAGAYQETQYF. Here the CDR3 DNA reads TGTGCCAGCAGCCGGGCTGCGGGGGCCTACCAAGAGACCCAGTACTTC. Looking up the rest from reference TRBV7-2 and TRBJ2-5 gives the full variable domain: GAGVSQSPSNKVTEKGKDVELRCDPISGHTALYWYRQSLGQGLEFLIYFQGNSAPDKSGLPSDRFSAERTGGSVSTLTIQRTQQEDSAVYLCASSRAAGAYQETQYFGPGTRLLVL.

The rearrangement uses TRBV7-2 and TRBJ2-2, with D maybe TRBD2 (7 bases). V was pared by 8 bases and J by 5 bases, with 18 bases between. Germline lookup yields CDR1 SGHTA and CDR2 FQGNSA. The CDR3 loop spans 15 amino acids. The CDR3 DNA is TGTGCCAGCGAACGGGGGGCCGGGGGGACCGGGGAGCTGTTTTTT. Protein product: CASERGAGGTGELFF.

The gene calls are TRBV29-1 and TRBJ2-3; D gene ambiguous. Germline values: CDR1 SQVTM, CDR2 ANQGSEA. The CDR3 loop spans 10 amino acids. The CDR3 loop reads CSGNTDTQYF. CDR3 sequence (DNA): TGCAGTGGAAATACAGATACGCAGTATTTT.

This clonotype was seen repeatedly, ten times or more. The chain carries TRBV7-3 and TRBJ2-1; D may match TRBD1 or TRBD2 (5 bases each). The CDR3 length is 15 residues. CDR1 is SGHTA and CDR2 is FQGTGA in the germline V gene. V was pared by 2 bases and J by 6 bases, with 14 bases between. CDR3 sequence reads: CASSLGSPGANEQFF. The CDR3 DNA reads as TGTGCCAGCAGCTTAGGGTCGCCCGGGGCCAATGAGCAGTTCTTC.

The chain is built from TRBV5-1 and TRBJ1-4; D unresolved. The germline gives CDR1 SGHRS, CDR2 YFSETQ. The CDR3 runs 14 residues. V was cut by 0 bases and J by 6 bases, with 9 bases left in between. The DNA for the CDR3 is TGCGCCAGCAGCTTGGGAGGGTTCCATGAAAAACTGTTTTTT. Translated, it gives CASSLGGFHEKLFF.

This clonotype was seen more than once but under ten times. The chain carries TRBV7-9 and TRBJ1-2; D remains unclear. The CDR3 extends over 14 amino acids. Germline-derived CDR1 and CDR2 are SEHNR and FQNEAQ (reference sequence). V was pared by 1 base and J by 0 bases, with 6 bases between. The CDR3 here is CASSLEAANYGYTF. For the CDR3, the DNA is TGTGCCAGCAGCTTAGAGGCAGCTAACTATGGCTACACCTTC. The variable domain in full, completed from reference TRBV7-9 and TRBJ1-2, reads DTGVSQNPRHKITKRGQNVTFRCDPISEHNRLYWYRQTLGQGPEFLTYFQNEAQLEKSRLLSDRFSAERPKGSFSTLEIQRTEQGDSAMYLCASSLEAANYGYTFGSGTRLTVV.

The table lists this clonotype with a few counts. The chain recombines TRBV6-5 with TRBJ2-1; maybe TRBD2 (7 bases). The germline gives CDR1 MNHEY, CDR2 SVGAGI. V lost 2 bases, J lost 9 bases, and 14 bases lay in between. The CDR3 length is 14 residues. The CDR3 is CASSYPGGQGEQFF. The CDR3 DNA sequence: TGTGCCAGCAGTTACCCGGGGGGCCAGGGTGAGCAGTTCTTC.

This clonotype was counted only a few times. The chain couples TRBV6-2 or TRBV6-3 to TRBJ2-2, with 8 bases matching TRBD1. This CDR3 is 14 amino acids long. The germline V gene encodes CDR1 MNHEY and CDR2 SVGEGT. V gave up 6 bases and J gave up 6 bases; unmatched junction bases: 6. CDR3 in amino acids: CASSSTGESGELFF. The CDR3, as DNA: TGTGCCAGCAGCTCGACAGGGGAGTCCGGGGAGCTGTTTTTT.

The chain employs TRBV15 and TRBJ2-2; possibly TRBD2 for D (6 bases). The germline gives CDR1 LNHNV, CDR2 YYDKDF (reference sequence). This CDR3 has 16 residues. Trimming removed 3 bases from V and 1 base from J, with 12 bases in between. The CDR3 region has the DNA TGTGCCACCAGCAGCACCGGGACTTTGAACACCGGGGAGCTGTTTTTT. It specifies CATSSTGTLNTGELFF.

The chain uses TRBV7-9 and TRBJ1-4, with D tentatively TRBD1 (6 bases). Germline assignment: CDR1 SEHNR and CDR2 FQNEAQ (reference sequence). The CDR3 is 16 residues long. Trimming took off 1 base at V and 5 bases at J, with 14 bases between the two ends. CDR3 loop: CASSLGEGQINEKLFF. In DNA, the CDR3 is TGTGCCAGCAGCTTAGGGGAAGGACAGATAAATGAAAAACTGTTTTTT.

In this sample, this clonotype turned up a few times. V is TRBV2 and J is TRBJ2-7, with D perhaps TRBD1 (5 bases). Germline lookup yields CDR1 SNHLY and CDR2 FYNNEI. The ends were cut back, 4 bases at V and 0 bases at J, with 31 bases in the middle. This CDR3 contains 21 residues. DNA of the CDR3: TGTGCCAGCAGTGTACCAAGTGAGGCCGATGGGGATCAGGACATCTCCTACGAGCAGTACTTC. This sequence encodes CASSVPSEADGDQDISYEQYF.

The CDR3 spells CATSDLEAGSQETQYF. In DNA, the CDR3 is TGTGCCACCAGTGATTTGGAAGCGGGGTCCCAAGAGACCCAGTACTTC. The chain employs TRBV24-1 and TRBJ2-5, with 7 bases fitting TRBD2. Germline CDR1 reads KGHDR; CDR2 reads SFDVKD. There are 16 residues in the CDR3. V lost 0 bases to trimming and J lost 1 base; unmatched junction nucleotides: 4.

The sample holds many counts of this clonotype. CDR3 amino acids: CASSFYRDHSPLHF. The CDR3 coding sequence is TGTGCCAGCAGTTTTTACAGGGATCATTCACCCCTCCACTTT. V usage is TRBV12-3 or TRBV12-4 and J usage is TRBJ1-6, with D maybe TRBD1 (6 bases). The CDR3 consists of 14 residues. V was cut by 3 bases and J by 8 bases, with 11 bases left in between.

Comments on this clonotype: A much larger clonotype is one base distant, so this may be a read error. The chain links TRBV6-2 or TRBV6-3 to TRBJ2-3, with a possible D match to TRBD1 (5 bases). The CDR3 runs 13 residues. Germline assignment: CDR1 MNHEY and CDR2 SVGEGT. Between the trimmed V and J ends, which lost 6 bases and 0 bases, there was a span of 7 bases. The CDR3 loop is CASRQDSTDTQYF. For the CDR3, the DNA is TGTGCCAGCAGACAGGACAGCACAGATACGCAGTATTTT.

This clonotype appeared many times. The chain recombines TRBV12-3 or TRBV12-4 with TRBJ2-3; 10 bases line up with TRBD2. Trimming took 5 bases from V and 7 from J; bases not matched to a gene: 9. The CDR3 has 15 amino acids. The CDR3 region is CASSRTSGEHHTQYF. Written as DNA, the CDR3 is TGTGCCAGCAGTAGGACTAGCGGAGAGCACCATACGCAGTATTTT.

CDR3 region: CSAFKRDRGNQPQHF. CDR3 coding DNA: TGCAGTGCGTTCAAACGGGACAGGGGGAATCAGCCCCAGCATTTT. The rearrangement links TRBV20-1 to TRBJ1-5; 11 nucleotides line up with TRBD1. Trimming removed 6 bases from V and 4 bases from J; junction bases left unmatched: 8. The germline gives CDR1 DFQATT, CDR2 SNEGSKA (reference sequence). The CDR3 extends over 15 amino acids.

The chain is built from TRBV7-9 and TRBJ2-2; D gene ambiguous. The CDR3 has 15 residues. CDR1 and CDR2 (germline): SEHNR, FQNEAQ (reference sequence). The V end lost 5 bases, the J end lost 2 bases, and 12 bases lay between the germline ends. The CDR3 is CASSPRVSNTGELFF. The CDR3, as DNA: TGTGCCAGCAGCCCAAGGGTCTCTAACACCGGGGAGCTGTTTTTT. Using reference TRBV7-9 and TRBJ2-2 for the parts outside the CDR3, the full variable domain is DTGVSQNPRHKITKRGQNVTFRCDPISEHNRLYWYRQTLGQGPEFLTYFQNEAQLEKSRLLSDRFSAERPKGSFSTLEIQRTEQGDSAMYLCASSPRVSNTGELFFGEGSRLTVL.

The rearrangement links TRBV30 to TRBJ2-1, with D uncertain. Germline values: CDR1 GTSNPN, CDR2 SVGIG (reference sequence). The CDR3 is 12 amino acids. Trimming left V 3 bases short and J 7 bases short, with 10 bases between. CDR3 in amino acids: CAWSKSWNEQFF. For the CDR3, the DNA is TGTGCCTGGAGCAAGAGCTGGAATGAGCAGTTCTTC.

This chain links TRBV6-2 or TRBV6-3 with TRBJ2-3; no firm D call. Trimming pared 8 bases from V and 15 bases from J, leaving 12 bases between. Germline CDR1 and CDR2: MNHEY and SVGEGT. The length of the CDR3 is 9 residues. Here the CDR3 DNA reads TGTGCCAGCGGACCGCCCAAATATTTT. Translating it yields CASGPPKYF.

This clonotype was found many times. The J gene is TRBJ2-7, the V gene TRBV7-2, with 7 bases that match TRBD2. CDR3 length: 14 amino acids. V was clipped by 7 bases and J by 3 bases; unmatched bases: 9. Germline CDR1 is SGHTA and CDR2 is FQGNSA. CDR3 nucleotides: TGTGCCAGCACCATCAGCGGGACTAACTACGAGCAGTACTTC. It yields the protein CASTISGTNYEQYF.

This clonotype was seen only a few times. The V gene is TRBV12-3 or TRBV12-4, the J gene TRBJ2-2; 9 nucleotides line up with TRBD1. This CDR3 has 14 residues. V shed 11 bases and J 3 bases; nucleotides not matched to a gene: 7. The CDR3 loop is CAGTQGAYTGELFF. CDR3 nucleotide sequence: TGTGCCGGGACACAGGGGGCTTACACCGGGGAGCTGTTTTTT.

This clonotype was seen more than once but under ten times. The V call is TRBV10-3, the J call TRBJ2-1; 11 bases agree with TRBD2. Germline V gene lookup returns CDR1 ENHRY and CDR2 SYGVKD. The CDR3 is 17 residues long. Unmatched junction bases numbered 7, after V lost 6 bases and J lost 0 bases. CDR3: CAIRASGGIDSYNEQFF. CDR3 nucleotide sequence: TGTGCCATCAGGGCTAGCGGGGGGATCGACTCCTACAATGAGCAGTTCTTC.